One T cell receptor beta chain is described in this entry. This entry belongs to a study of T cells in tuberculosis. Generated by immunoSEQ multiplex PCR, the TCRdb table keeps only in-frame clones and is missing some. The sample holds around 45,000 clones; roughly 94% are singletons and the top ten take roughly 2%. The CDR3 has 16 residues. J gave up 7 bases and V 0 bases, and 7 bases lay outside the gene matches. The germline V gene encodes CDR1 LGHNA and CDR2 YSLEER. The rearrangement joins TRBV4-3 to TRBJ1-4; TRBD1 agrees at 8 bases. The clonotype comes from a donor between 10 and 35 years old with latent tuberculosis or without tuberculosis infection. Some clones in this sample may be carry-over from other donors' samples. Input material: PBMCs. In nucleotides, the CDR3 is TGCGCCAGCAGCCAAGAAAGGACAGGGCGGGGTGAAAAACTGTTTTTT. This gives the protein CASSQERTGRGEKLFF.